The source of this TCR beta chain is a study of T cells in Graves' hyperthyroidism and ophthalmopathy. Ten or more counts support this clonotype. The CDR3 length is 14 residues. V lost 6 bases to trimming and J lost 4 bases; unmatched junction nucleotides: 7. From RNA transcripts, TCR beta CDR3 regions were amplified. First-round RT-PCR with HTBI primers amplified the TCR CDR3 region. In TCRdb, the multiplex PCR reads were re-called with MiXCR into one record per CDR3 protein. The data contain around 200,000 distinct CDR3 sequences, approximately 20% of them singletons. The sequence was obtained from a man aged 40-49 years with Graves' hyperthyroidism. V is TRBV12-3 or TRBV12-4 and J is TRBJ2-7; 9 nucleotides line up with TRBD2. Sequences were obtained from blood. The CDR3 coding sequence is TGTGCCAGCAGACGGTCCAGCGGGGGGTACGAGCAGTACTTC. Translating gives CASRRSSGGYEQYF.